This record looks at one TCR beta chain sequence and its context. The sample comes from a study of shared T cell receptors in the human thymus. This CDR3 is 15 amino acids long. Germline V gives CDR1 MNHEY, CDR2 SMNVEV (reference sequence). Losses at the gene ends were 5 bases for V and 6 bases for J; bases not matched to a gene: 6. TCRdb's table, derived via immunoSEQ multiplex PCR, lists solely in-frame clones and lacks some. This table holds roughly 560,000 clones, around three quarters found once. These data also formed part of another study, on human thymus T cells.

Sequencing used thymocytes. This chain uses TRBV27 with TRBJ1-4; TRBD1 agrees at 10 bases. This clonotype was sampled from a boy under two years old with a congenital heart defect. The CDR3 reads CASSADRGRDEKLFF. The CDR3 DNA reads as TGTGCCAGCAGTGCCGACAGGGGGCGCGATGAAAAACTGTTTTTT.